The rows below give T cell receptor beta chains drawn from one sample of a study of beta chain features in type 1 diabetes. Sequencing was performed with immunoSEQ multiplex PCR; in TCRdb, only in-frame clones are kept and a portion is missing. The sample records over 300,000 clones, about a tenth being singletons. Sequenced material: central memory CD4+ T cells from blood. The receptor source for this set is a man younger than 40 with type 1 diabetes. Both conserved end residues are part of each CDR3. A D gene is named only where the DNA matches it firmly.

CASKRAGVSTDTQYF	TRBV2	TRBJ2-3	TRBD2	15
CAWSWPGGSYNEQFF	TRBV30	TRBJ2-1	TRBD1	15
CASSITNTGELFF	TRBV19	TRBJ2-2	.	13
CASSFLSAMNTEAFF	TRBV7-2	TRBJ1-1	.	15
CSARDRETQYF	TRBV20-1	TRBJ2-5	.	11
CASSIGTQKDDEKLFF	TRBV7-9	TRBJ1-4	.	16
CASSEKGENYNEQFF	TRBV2	TRBJ2-1	.	15
CASSQDGRTYEQYF	TRBV6-1	TRBJ2-7	.	14
CASSTGLGGSQYF	TRBV7-2	TRBJ2-5	TRBD2	13
CSVCYRTLGTSTGELFF	TRBV29-1	TRBJ2-2	TRBD2	17
CASSLTGLKQPQHF	TRBV6-6	TRBJ1-5	TRBD1	14
CASSPGGGGSGNTIYF	TRBV7-8	TRBJ1-3	TRBD1	16
CASSFLSPIAGFGGELFF	TRBV11-3	TRBJ2-2	TRBD2	18
CASERQFAYEQYF	TRBV6-5	TRBJ2-7	.	13
CASKPGPELDTQYF	TRBV9	TRBJ2-3	.	14